The present entry profiles one T cell receptor (beta chain) with its context. The sample comes from a study of technical replicates of blood from a few donors. Germline V CDR1 and CDR2: LGHNA, YSLEER. After removal of 4 bases from V and 0 bases from J, the junction contained 5 bases not matched to a gene. The CDR3 is 18 residues long. Repertoires were generated with immunoSEQ multiplex PCR, while TCRdb's copy carries only in-frame clones and drops some. This sample carries around 81,000 clones, about 81% of them seen once, and the ten largest clones take around 3.9%. The sample was PBMCs. V usage is TRBV4-3 and J usage is TRBJ2-3; 15 bases map to TRBD2. The TCR sequence derives from a human donor in good health. Some clones in this sample may be carry-over from other donors' samples. This chain's CDR3 is CASSLGTSGGRSTDTQYF. CDR3 DNA: TGCGCCAGCAGCCTAGGGACTAGCGGGGGGCGGAGCACAGATACGCAGTATTTT.